These 27 T cell receptor beta chains were sequenced from one sample in a study of blood T cell repertoires in COVID-19. Profiling relied on immunoSEQ multiplex PCR, and the TCRdb table lists in-frame clones only, not all of them. The data contain around 300,000 clones, around 90% of them singletons. The sequencing input was peripheral blood. These TCRs come from a man over 45 with acute or convalescent COVID-19.

The V call is TRBV19, the J call TRBJ1-6, with D tentatively TRBD1 (5 bases). The CDR3 loop spans 17 amino acids. V lost 4 bases to trimming and J lost 9 bases, with 22 bases between them. Germline CDR1 is LNHDA and CDR2 is SQIVND (reference sequence). CDR3 DNA: TGTGCCAGTAGTACGGAATGGGAGGACGAAAGGGGTTCACCCCTCCACTTT. Translation gives CASSTEWEDERGSPLHF.

The chain employs TRBV5-6 and TRBJ1-5; D gene ambiguous. Germline values: CDR1 SGHDT, CDR2 YYEEEE. This CDR3 has 15 amino acids. Between the trimmed V and J ends, which lost 4 bases and 5 bases, there was a span of 16 bases. The CDR3 nucleotides are TGTGCCAGCAGCGCTGGAGGCAGGTCACATCAGCCCCAGCATTTT. Translation gives CASSAGGRSHQPQHF.

The J gene is TRBJ1-2, the V gene TRBV5-1, with no clear D. CDR1 is SGHRS and CDR2 is YFSETQ in the germline V gene. V lost 4 bases and J 5 bases, leaving 12 bases between the germline ends. The CDR3 runs 13 residues. CDR3 nucleotide sequence: TGCGCCAGCAGCCGGGGTGATGATTATGGCTACACCTTC. Its protein is CASSRGDDYGYTF.

J is TRBJ1-5 and V is TRBV2; D possibly corresponds to TRBD1 (6 bases). CDR3 length: 14 residues. Germline V lookup: CDR1 SNHLY, CDR2 FYNNEI. The V end lost 2 bases, the J end lost 7 bases, and 12 bases lay between the germline ends. CDR3 DNA sequence: TGTGCCAGCAGTGAATCAGGGGTATGGCAGCCCCAGCATTTT. As protein: CASSESGVWQPQHF.

This chain joins TRBV19 and TRBJ1-1; a possible D gene is TRBD1 (6 bases). With 3 bases removed from V and 6 bases from J, the gap between germline ends came to 11 bases. Germline V lookup: CDR1 LNHDA, CDR2 SQIVND (reference sequence). There are 13 residues in the CDR3. CDR3 sequence: CASSINRDAEAFF. The CDR3 DNA reads TGTGCCAGTAGTATTAACAGGGACGCTGAAGCTTTCTTT.

J is TRBJ2-7 and V is TRBV3-1 (or the pseudogene TRBV3-2), with TRBD1 identical over 7 bases. This CDR3 contains 15 residues. V lost 5 bases, J lost 2 bases, and 9 bases stayed unmatched. Looked up from germline, CDR1 is LGHDT and CDR2 is YNNKEL (reference sequence). The CDR3 loop is CASSSDRALTYEQYF. The CDR3 DNA is TGTGCCAGCAGCTCCGACAGGGCGCTAACCTACGAGCAGTACTTC.

The gene calls are TRBV6-5 and TRBJ1-2; TRBD1 matches at 8 bases. CDR3 size: 11 residues. The germline V gene encodes CDR1 MNHEY and CDR2 SVGAGI. The V segment lost 4 bases and the J segment 9 bases; nucleotides outside the gene matches: 1. As DNA, the CDR3 is TGTGCCAGCAGTTCCAGGGGGCGCTACACCTTC. As protein: CASSSRGRYTF.

The rearrangement links TRBV7-2 to TRBJ1-1; no clear D gene. CDR3 length: 13 amino acids. The germline V gene encodes CDR1 SGHTA and CDR2 FQGNSA. With 1 base removed from V and 10 bases from J, the gap between germline ends came to 13 bases. Written as DNA, the CDR3 is TGTGCCAGCAGCTTAGACGGAATGGGAGGAGCTTTCTTT. Translating gives CASSLDGMGGAFF. Full variable domain (remainder filled in from reference TRBV7-2 and TRBJ1-1): GAGVSQSPSNKVTEKGKDVELRCDPISGHTALYWYRQSLGQGLEFLIYFQGNSAPDKSGLPSDRFSAERTGGSVSTLTIQRTQQEDSAVYLCASSLDGMGGAFFGQGTRLTVV.

The chain uses TRBV11-2 and TRBJ1-1, with no clear D. The length of the CDR3 is 14 residues. In germline, CDR1 is SGHAT, CDR2 FQNNGV. V lost 1 base and J 1 base, leaving 7 bases between the germline ends. Here the CDR3 reads CASSLGRRNTEAFF. Written as DNA, the CDR3 is TGTGCCAGCAGCTTAGGGCGGCGGAACACTGAAGCTTTCTTT.

The chain links TRBV5-1 to TRBJ1-4; D remains ambiguous. Between the trimmed V and J ends, which lost 6 bases and 4 bases, there was a span of 10 bases. Looked up from germline, CDR1 is SGHRS and CDR2 is YFSETQ. The CDR3 is made up of 13 amino acids. The CDR3 protein is CASTPEVNEKLFF. For the CDR3, the DNA is TGCGCCAGCACCCCGGAGGTTAATGAAAAACTGTTTTTT.

This chain links TRBV27 with TRBJ1-6; D is uncertain. CDR1 MNHEY and CDR2 SMNVEV come from the germline V gene (reference sequence). The CDR3 sequence is 14 residues long. With 5 bases removed from V and 7 bases from J, the gap between germline ends came to 12 bases. The DNA for the CDR3 is TGTGCCAGCAGTACGGGTGCGGGGAATTCACCCCTCCACTTT. Amino acids: CASSTGAGNSPLHF.

The gene calls are TRBV6-4 and TRBJ1-2; D not resolved. There are 13 residues in the CDR3. The V gene's germline CDR1 is MRHNA and CDR2 SNTAGT. With 0 bases removed from V and 2 bases from J, the gap between germline ends came to 4 bases. The CDR3 sequence is CASSDSSNYGYTF. The DNA for the CDR3 is TGTGCCAGCAGTGACTCGAGCAACTATGGCTACACCTTC.

The chain uses TRBV19 and TRBJ2-1; the match to TRBD1 covers 7 bases. The J segment lost 4 bases and the V segment lost 4 bases, leaving 7 bases of the junction unmatched. This CDR3 contains 15 residues. Germline assignment: CDR1 LNHDA and CDR2 SQIVND (reference sequence). The CDR3: CASSTDRVLYNEQFF. The CDR3 DNA reads as TGTGCCAGTAGTACCGACAGGGTACTGTACAATGAGCAGTTCTTC. Full variable domain (missing parts from reference TRBV19 and TRBJ2-1): DGGITQSPKYLFRKEGQNVTLSCEQNLNHDAMYWYRQDPGQGLRLIYYSQIVNDFQKGDIAEGYSVSREKKESFPLTVTSAQKNPTAFYLCASSTDRVLYNEQFFGPGTRLTVL.

This sequence joins TRBV18 and TRBJ1-1; 9 bases agree with TRBD1. CDR3 length: 14 residues. V trimming: 5 bases; J trimming: 4 bases; junction bases outside the gene matches: 5. In germline, CDR1 is KGHSH, CDR2 LQKENI. CDR3 coding DNA: TGTGCCAGCTCATCCGGGACAGGGACCACTGAAGCTTTCTTT. It is translated as CASSSGTGTTEAFF.

The gene calls are TRBV30 and TRBJ1-5; D unresolved. This CDR3 comprises 15 residues. V dropped 2 bases and J dropped 1 base, with 12 bases sitting between them. Germline values: CDR1 GTSNPN, CDR2 SVGIG (reference sequence). The CDR3: CAWSLMSGSNQPQHF. The CDR3 nucleotides are TGTGCCTGGAGTTTAATGAGCGGGAGCAATCAGCCCCAGCATTTT. Complete variable domain (other parts from reference TRBV30 and TRBJ1-5): SQTIHQWPATLVQPVGSPLSLECTVEGTSNPNLYWYRQAAGRGLQLLFYSVGIGQISSEVPQNLSASRPQDRQFILSSKKLLLSDSGFYLCAWSLMSGSNQPQHFGDGTRLSIL.

This clone was seen a single time. J is TRBJ2-5 and V is TRBV30; D gene unclear. The V gene's germline CDR1 is GTSNPN and CDR2 SVGIG (reference sequence). Trimming took 0 bases from V and 5 from J, leaving 10 bases between them. The CDR3 is 13 amino acids. CDR3: CAWSVNSRETQYF. The CDR3 DNA is TGTGCCTGGAGTGTAAACAGTAGGGAGACCCAGTACTTC.

For this clone: A much bigger clone sits one base away, suggesting this may be a read error. The rearrangement joins TRBV6-4 to TRBJ2-1; D is uncertain. The CDR3 length is 12 residues. With 4 bases removed from V and 9 bases from J, the gap between germline ends came to 10 bases. Germline CDR1 reads MRHNA; CDR2 reads SNTAGT. The chain's CDR3 is CASSGPGGEQFF. CDR3 in DNA: TGTGCCAGCAGTGGCCCCGGTGGTGAGCAGTTCTTC.

The V and J genes are TRBV3-1 (or the pseudogene TRBV3-2) and TRBJ2-2; D possibly corresponds to TRBD2 (6 bases). The germline V gene has CDR1 LGHDT and CDR2 YNNKEL (reference sequence). The CDR3 consists of 17 residues. Between the trimmed V and J ends, which lost 0 bases and 4 bases, there was a span of 15 bases. This CDR3 reads CASSQDTWRGGTGELFF. Here the CDR3 DNA reads TGTGCCAGCAGCCAAGATACTTGGCGGGGAGGCACCGGGGAGCTGTTTTTT.

This chain connects TRBV5-1 to TRBJ2-5; 7 bases are shared with TRBD1. Losses at the gene ends were 3 bases for V and 4 bases for J; bases not matched to a gene: 9. There are 15 residues in the CDR3. Germline assignment: CDR1 SGHRS and CDR2 YFSETQ. This CDR3 reads CASSSPTGFGETQYF. In nucleotides, the CDR3 is TGCGCCAGCAGCTCTCCGACAGGGTTCGGAGAGACCCAGTACTTC.

V gene TRBV5-1 combines with J gene TRBJ1-3, with a tentative D call TRBD1 (6 bases). This CDR3 contains 15 residues. The V gene's germline CDR1 is SGHRS and CDR2 YFSETQ. V was clipped by 7 bases and J by 0 bases, with 14 bases between them. CDR3 amino acids: CASRAQGASGNTIYF. DNA for the CDR3: TGCGCCAGCCGAGCACAGGGAGCCTCTGGAAACACCATATATTTT.

The chain is built from TRBV9 and TRBJ2-2, with a weak D call TRBD1 (5 bases). The V end was cut by 3 bases, the J end by 1 base, with 7 bases between. Germline-derived CDR1 and CDR2 are SGDLS and YYNGEE. The CDR3 has 14 amino acids. As DNA, the CDR3 is TGTGCCAGCAGCGACAGGAGGAACACCGGGGAGCTGTTTTTT. Translated, it gives CASSDRRNTGELFF.

The chain recombines TRBV21-1 with TRBJ1-5; TRBD1 was called by the table and not checked on the DNA. TRBV21-1 is termed a pseudogene. The CDR3 consists of 16 residues. The DNA for the CDR3 is TGTGCCAGCAGCAAAGTAATGGGACAGCCTCATCAGCCCCAGCATTTT. It specifies CASSKVMGQPHQPQHF.

This chain links TRBV30 with TRBJ1-1; 7 positions match TRBD1. The germline V gene encodes CDR1 GTSNPN and CDR2 SVGIG (reference sequence). The CDR3 runs to 13 residues. Trimming took 4 bases from V and 4 from J; bases not matched to a gene: 6. CDR3 residues: CAWNPQGGTEAFF. CDR3 nucleotide sequence: TGTGCCTGGAACCCTCAGGGGGGCACTGAAGCTTTCTTT.

The gene calls are TRBV19 and TRBJ2-7; 8 nucleotides align to TRBD1. Germline V CDR1 and CDR2: LNHDA, SQIVND (reference sequence). There are 13 residues in the CDR3. With 6 bases clipped from V and 2 bases from J, the junction kept 3 bases outside the gene matches. DNA for the CDR3: TGTGCCAGTAGCGAGACAGGGGCCTACGAGCAGTACTTC. This sequence encodes CASSETGAYEQYF.

This clone showed up just a few times. This chain connects TRBV29-1 to TRBJ2-3; D is perhaps TRBD2 (6 bases). V lost 3 bases and J lost 1, with 8 bases in between. The CDR3 extends over 13 amino acids. The germline gives CDR1 SQVTM, CDR2 ANQGSEA. The CDR3 nucleotides read TGCAGCGTTGAGGGGGGTCGCACAGATACGCAGTATTTT. Protein sequence: CSVEGGRTDTQYF.

The V gene is TRBV12-3 or TRBV12-4, the J gene TRBJ1-1; D gene uncertain. The CDR3 sequence is 12 residues long. Trimming pared 6 bases from V and 7 bases from J, leaving 12 bases between. This CDR3 reads CASRFLTGEAFF. The CDR3, as DNA: TGTGCCAGCAGATTCTTGACGGGTGAAGCTTTCTTT.

The rearrangement joins TRBV14 to TRBJ2-3, with 9 positions matching TRBD1. V gave up 3 bases and J gave up 6 bases; unmatched junction bases: 10. The CDR3 loop spans 16 amino acids. CDR1 is SGHDN and CDR2 is FVKESK in the germline V gene. The CDR3 sequence is CASSQERQGGTDTQYF. The CDR3, as DNA: TGTGCCAGCAGCCAGGAGCGACAGGGGGGAACGGATACGCAGTATTTT.